This record covers a single T cell receptor (beta chain). The antigen is not known. This record belongs to a study of T cells in Graves' hyperthyroidism and ophthalmopathy. Study context: Peripheral blood collection took place at initial diagnosis, before any treatment. Overall study findings and caveats: Through a model of 13 V-J features, ophthalmopathy was separated from stable hyperthyroidism. Most clonotypes expanded in thyroid above 0.001 were likewise present in blood.

The TCR beta CDR3 regions underwent amplification using RNA transcripts as the source. The TCR CDR3 first-round RT-PCR relied on the HTBI primer set. TCRdb reanalysed the multiplex PCR reads using MiXCR and keeps one entry per CDR3 protein. The sample yields over 550,000 distinct CDR3 sequences, approximately 16% seen once. CDR3 length equals 14 residues. Looked up from germline, CDR1 is LGHNA and CDR2 is YSLEER. Trimming pared 0 bases from V and 5 bases from J, leaving 7 bases between. Sequencing was done on a sample of blood. The sequence came from a woman under 30 with Graves' hyperthyroidism. The chain has TRBV4-3 and TRBJ2-2; no definite D call. The CDR3 DNA reads TGCGCCAGCAGCCAAGATGAGGAGACCGGGGAGCTGTTTTTT. This codes for CASSQDEETGELFF.